This paragraph covers one T cell receptor (beta chain) sequence. Its antigen is unknown. The entry originates in a study of T cell repertoires in cytomegalovirus infection. Study at large: It can be stated that public TCR beta signatures indicated CMV infection as well as a matching HLA type. Broader study findings: Ex vivo, HLA-C-restricted CMV-specific TCR beta clonotypes prevailed over the rest of the response.

With 4 bases clipped from V and 5 bases from J, the junction kept 8 bases outside the gene matches. The length of the CDR3 is 16 residues. TCRdb analysed the reads with MiXCR anew, one entry per CDR3 protein. This table holds under 200,000 distinct CDR3 sequences, approximately 30% found once. The sequence was obtained from a human donor in good health (CMV status not recorded). Some clones in this sample may be carry-over from other donors' samples. V gene TRBV12-3 or TRBV12-4 combines with J gene TRBJ2-1; TRBD2 aligns across 10 bases. What was sequenced was PBMCs. The CDR3 bases are TGTGCCAGCAGTTCTATAAGCGGGGGGGCCGACAATGAGCAGTTCTTC. This translates into CASSSISGGADNEQFF.